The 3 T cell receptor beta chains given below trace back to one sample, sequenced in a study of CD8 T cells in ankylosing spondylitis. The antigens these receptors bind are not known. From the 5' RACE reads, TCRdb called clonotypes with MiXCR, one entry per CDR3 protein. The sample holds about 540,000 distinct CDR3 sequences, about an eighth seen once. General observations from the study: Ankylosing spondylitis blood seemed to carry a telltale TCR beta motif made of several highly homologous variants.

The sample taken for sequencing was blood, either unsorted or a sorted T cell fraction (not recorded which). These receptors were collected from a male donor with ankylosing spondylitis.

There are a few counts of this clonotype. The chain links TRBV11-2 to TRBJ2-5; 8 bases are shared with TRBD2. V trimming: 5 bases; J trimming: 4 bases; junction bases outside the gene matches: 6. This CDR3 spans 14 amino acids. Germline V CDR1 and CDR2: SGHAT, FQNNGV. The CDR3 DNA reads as TGTGCCAGCAGCCAGCGGGAGCCAGGAGAGACCCAGTACTTC. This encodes CASSQREPGETQYF.

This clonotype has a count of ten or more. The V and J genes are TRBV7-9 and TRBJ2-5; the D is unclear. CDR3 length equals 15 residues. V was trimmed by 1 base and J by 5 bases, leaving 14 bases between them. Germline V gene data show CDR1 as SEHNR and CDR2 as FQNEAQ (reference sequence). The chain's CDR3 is CASSLEGHIGETQYF. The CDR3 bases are TGTGCCAGCAGCTTAGAAGGGCACATCGGGGAGACCCAGTACTTC.

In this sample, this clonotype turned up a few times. CDR3 region: CAISESPDRGLEQYF. DNA of the CDR3: TGTGCCATCAGTGAGTCGCCGGACAGGGGGCTTGAGCAGTACTTC. This chain uses TRBV10-3 with TRBJ2-7, with TRBD1 matching 11 bases. This CDR3 comprises 15 residues. Germline-derived CDR1 and CDR2 are ENHRY and SYGVKD. V lost 0 bases to trimming and J lost 7 bases; unmatched junction nucleotides: 5.